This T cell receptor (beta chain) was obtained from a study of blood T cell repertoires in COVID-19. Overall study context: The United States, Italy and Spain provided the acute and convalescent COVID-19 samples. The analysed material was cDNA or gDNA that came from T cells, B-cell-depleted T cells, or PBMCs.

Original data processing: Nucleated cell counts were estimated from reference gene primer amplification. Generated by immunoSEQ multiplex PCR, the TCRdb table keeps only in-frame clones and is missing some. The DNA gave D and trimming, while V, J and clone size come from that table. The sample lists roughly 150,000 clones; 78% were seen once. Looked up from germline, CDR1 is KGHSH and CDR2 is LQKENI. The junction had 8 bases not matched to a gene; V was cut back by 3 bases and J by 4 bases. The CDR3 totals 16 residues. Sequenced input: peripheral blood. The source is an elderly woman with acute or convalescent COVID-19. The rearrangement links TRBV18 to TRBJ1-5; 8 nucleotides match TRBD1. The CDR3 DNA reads TGTGCCAGCTCACCGTCAGGACAGGGAAGTAATCAGCCCCAGCATTTT. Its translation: CASSPSGQGSNQPQHF.